The 5 T cell receptor beta chains listed next were all sequenced from one sample in a study of prognosis after radiotherapy for stage I lung cancer. TCR beta CDR3 amplification from genomic DNA was performed by two-round multiplex PCR. Gene-specific TRBV and TRBJ primers were used in PCR round one. Each CDR3 protein is one row after TCRdb ran MiXCR on the multiplex PCR reads. The repertoire has under 20,000 distinct CDR3 sequences, around three fifths of them found once; the top ten carry roughly 26%. The source material was PBMCs, sampled before or after stereotactic body radiation therapy (not recorded which). The receptors come from a donor aged 50 or older with non-small cell lung cancer.

This clonotype was seen at least ten times. The chain couples TRBV9 to TRBJ1-6; D may be TRBD1 (5 bases). Deletions cut 6 bases from V and 11 bases from J, with 18 bases between. Looked up from germline, CDR1 is SGDLS and CDR2 is YYNGEE. The CDR3 has 14 amino acids. The CDR3 DNA sequence: TGTGCCAGCACGACGAGTTTGGGGGGTGCACCCCTCCACTTT. Amino acid sequence: CASTTSLGGAPLHF.

This clonotype counts as medium-sized. The CDR3 protein is CASSRQRPYEQYF. DNA for the CDR3: TGTGCCAGCAGTAGACAGAGGCCCTACGAGCAGTACTTC. This chain joins TRBV6-1 and TRBJ2-7; the D gene is possibly TRBD1 (5 bases). V was shortened by 5 bases and J by 2 bases, with 10 bases between the two germline ends. CDR3 length: 13 amino acids. CDR1 and CDR2 from the germline V gene are MNHNS and SASEGT.

The chain joins TRBV19 to TRBJ1-4; the match to TRBD1 covers 7 bases. The germline gives CDR1 LNHDA, CDR2 SQIVND (reference sequence). CDR3 length: 14 amino acids. Unmatched junction bases numbered 7, after V lost 7 bases and J lost 5 bases. The CDR3 DNA reads as TGTGCCAGTACCGCACAGGGGAACAATGAAAAACTGTTTTTT. Translation gives CASTAQGNNEKLFF.

The chain joins TRBV5-1 to TRBJ2-5; D may be TRBD1 (6 bases). The J call may be mistaken, given a closer DNA end match to TRBJ2-1. Germline CDR1 reads SGHRS; CDR2 reads YFSETQ. CDR3 length equals 17 residues. The CDR3: CASSPLGRGSFRNEQFF. CDR3 sequence (DNA): TGCGCCAGCAGCCCGCTGGGCAGGGGCTCTTTCAGAAATGAGCAGTTCTTC.

Comments on this clonotype: A far larger clone is one base from this, pointing to a likely read error. The V and J genes are TRBV6-1 and TRBJ2-3; 10 positions agree with TRBD2. Losses at the gene ends were 4 bases for V and 5 bases for J; bases not matched to a gene: 6. Germline V gives CDR1 MNHNS, CDR2 SASEGT. The CDR3 contains 15 residues. The CDR3 DNA reads TGTGCCAGCAGTGCTCTAGCGGGAGTAATAGATACGCAGTATTTT. This translates into CASSALAGVIDTQYF.